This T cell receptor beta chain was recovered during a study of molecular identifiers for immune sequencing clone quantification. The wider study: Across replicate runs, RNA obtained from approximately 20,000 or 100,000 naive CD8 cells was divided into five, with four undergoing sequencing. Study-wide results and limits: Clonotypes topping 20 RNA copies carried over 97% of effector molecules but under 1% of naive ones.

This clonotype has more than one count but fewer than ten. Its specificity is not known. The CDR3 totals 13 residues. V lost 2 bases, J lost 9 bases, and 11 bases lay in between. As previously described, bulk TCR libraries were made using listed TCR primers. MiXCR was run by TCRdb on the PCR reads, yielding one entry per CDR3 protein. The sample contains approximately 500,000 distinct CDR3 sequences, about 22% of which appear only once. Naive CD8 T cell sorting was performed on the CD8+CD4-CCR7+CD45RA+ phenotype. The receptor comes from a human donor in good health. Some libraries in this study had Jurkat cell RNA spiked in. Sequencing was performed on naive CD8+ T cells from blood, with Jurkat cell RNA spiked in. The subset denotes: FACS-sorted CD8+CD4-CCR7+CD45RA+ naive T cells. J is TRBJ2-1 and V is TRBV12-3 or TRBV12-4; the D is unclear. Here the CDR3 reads CASSLRSASEQFF. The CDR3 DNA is TGTGCCAGCAGTTTACGATCAGCAAGTGAGCAGTTCTTC.